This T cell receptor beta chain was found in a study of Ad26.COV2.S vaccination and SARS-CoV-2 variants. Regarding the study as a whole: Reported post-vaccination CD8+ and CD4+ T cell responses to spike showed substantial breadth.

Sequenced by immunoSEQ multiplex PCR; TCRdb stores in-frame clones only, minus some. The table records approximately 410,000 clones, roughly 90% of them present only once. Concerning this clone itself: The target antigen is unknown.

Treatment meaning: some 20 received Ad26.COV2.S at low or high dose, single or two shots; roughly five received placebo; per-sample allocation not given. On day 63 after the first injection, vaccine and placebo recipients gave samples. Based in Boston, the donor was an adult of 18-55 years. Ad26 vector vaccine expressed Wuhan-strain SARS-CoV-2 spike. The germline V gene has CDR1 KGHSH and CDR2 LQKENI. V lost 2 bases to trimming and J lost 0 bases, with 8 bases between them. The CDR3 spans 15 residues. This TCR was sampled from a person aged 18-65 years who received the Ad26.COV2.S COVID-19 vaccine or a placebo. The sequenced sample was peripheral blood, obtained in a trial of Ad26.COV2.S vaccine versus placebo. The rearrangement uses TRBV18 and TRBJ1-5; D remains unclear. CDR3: CASSPSSNSNQPQHF. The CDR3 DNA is TGTGCCAGCTCACCAAGCAGCAATAGCAATCAGCCCCAGCATTTT.